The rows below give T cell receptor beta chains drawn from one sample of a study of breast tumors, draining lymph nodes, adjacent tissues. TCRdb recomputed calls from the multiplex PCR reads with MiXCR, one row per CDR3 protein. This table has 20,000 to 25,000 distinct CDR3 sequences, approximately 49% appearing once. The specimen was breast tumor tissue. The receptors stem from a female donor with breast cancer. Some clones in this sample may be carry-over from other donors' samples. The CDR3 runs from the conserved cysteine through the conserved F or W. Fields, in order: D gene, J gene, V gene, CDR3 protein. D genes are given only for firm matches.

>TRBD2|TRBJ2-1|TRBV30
CAGTSGTLYSEQFF
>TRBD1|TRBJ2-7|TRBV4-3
CASSQGAGGDYEQYF
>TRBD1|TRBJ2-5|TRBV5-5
CASSYGQGETQYF
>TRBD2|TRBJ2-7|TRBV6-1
CASGGGRASYEQYF
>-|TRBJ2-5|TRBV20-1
CSARDWGRAQETQYF
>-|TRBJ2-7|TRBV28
CAIGLTNSYEQYF
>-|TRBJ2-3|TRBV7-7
CARWSTQYF
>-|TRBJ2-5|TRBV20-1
CSAEHQETQYF
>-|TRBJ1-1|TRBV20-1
CSVARGTEASF
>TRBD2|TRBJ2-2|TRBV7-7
CASSLVPSGRTGELFF
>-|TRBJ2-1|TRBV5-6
CASSLALVDEQFF
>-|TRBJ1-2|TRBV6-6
CASSYGRNYGYTF
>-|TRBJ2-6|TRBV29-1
CSVVSGANVLTF
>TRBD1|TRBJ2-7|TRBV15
CATSGSGTGAYEQYF
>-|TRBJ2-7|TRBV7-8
CASSSGPPYEQYF